This T cell receptor (beta chain) emerged from a study of blood T cells in healthy people across ages. In germline, CDR1 is WSHSY, CDR2 SAAADI. The CDR3 is made up of 15 amino acids. V was shortened by 2 bases and J by 5 bases, with 15 bases between the two germline ends. Through a sample-barcoded 5' primer and a J-beta primer mix, a second PCR was run for about 6 to 11 cycles. TCRdb re-called the 5' RACE reads through MiXCR, storing one row per CDR3 protein. The repertoire includes 500,000 to 650,000 distinct CDR3 sequences, approximately 26% of them detected once, and approximately 3.7% sits in the top ten. Notes on the study in general: Compared with aged donors, long-lived donors showed fewer expanded clones, suggesting selection.

In the case of this clonotype: Its specificity is not known.

These same records also appear under a second study, on T cells of mothers and their children.

Sequencing was carried out using blood. The TCR comes from a boy aged 2 to 9 in good health. The chain has TRBV10-2 and TRBJ2-5; D is possibly TRBD2 (7 bases). CDR3 residues: CASSEVGGQRETQYF. CDR3 bases: TGCGCCAGCAGTGAGGTCGGGGGGCAGAGGGAGACCCAGTACTTC.